The present T cell receptor beta chain was sequenced within a study of T cell repertoires in cytomegalovirus infection. The wider study: Public TCR beta signatures provided an indication of both CMV infection and a matching HLA type.

Germline CDR1 is LNHDA and CDR2 is SQIVND (reference sequence). This CDR3 comprises 15 residues. Comment on this clonotype: An end of the junction does not agree with germline; a read error may underlie this.

One entry per CDR3 protein results from TCRdb running MiXCR on the reads. The profile shows 150,000 to 200,000 distinct CDR3 sequences, approximately 15% of them singletons. Material: PBMCs. The receptor's source is a human donor in good health (CMV status not recorded). Some clones in this sample may be carry-over from other donors' samples. The chain links TRBV19 to TRBJ1-5; 7 bases agree with TRBD1. In DNA form, the CDR3 reads TGTGCCTGTAGTTCCAAACAGGGGTACAATCAGCCCCAGCATTTT. It specifies CACSSKQGYNQPQHF.